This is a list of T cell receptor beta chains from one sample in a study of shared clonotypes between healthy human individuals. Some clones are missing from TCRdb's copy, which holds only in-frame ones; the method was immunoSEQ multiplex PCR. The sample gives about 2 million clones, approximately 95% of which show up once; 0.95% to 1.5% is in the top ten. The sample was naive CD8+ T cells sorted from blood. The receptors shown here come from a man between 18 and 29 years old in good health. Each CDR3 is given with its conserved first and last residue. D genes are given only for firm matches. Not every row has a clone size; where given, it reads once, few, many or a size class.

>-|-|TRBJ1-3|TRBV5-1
TGCGCCAGCAGCAGCCAACAGGGCGTCTCTGGAAACACCATATATTTT
CASSSQQGVSGNTIYF
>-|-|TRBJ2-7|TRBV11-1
TGTGCCAGCAGCTTAACCTTGTGGGACGAGCAGTACTTC
CASSLTLWDEQYF
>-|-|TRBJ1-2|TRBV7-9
TGTGCCAGCAGCTTAGCCTGGACAGCCGCTAACTATGGCTACACCTTC
CASSLAWTAANYGYTF
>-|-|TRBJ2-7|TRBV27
TGTGCCAGCAGTTTATCACACGGCGACCTGTACGAGCAGTACTTC
CASSLSHGDLYEQYF
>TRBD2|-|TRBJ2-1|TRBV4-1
TGCGCCAGCAGCCAAGCAGCGGGGGAGGAACTCTCCTACAATGAGCAGTTCTTC
CASSQAAGEELSYNEQFF
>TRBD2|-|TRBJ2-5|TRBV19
TGTGCCACCGCACCTAGCGGGGGCCAAGAGACCCAGTACTTC
CATAPSGGQETQYF
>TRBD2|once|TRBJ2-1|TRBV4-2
TGTGCCAGCAGCCAAGAATCCCCGACTAGCGGGAGGTCCCATGAGCAGTTCTTC
CASSQESPTSGRSHEQFF
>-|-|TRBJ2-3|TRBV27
TGTGCCAGCAGTCCCGGGACGAGGGGAGGCACAGATACGCAGTATTTT
CASSPGTRGGTDTQYF
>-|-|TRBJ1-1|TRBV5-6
TGTGCCAGCAGTGGAGGGGCTAACACTGAAGCTTTCTTT
CASSGGANTEAFF
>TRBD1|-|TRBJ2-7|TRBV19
TGTGCCAGTAGTATAGGGACAGGGATTATCTCCTACGAGCAGTACTTC
CASSIGTGIISYEQYF
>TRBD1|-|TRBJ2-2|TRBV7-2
TGTGCCAGCAGCTTAGGAGCCGGGACAGGGGTTGGCACCGGGGAGCTGTTTTTT
CASSLGAGTGVGTGELFF
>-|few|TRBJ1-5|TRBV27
TGTGCCAGCAGTCCCCTTAATCAGCCCCAGCATTTT
CASSPLNQPQHF
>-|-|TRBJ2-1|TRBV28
TGTGCCACCTCGAGCGGGTTACACAATGAGCAGTTCTTC
CATSSGLHNEQFF
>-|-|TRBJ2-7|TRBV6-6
TGTGCCAGCAGGGCGAAAGAGCAGTACTTC
CASRAKEQYF
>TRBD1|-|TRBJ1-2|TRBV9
TGTGCCAGCAGCGCCCCCGGGACAGGCTATGGCTACACCTTC
CASSAPGTGYGYTF